The next 22 T cell receptor beta chains were all read from a single sample in a study of shared clonotypes between healthy human individuals. Libraries were prepared by immunoSEQ multiplex PCR; TCRdb keeps only in-frame clonotypes and omits some of them. The profile shows 2 million to 2.5 million clones, 85% to 95% of them singletons. The specimen sequenced was naive CD4+ T cells from PBMCs. Described subset: CD45RA+ positively selected. The source of these receptors is a man aged 18 to 29 in good health. Some clones in this sample may be carry-over from other donors' samples.

This rearrangement joins TRBV18 to TRBJ1-1; 8 nucleotides agree with TRBD1. Germline-derived CDR1 and CDR2 are KGHSH and LQKENI. The CDR3 length is 15 residues. The J segment lost 3 bases and the V segment lost 0 bases, leaving 3 bases of the junction unmatched. The DNA for the CDR3 is TGTGCCAGCTCACCACCGGGACAGGCCTACACTGAAGCTTTCTTT. As protein: CASSPPGQAYTEAFF.

This sequence joins TRBV6-1 and TRBJ1-5; the D gene is possibly TRBD1 (5 bases). In germline, CDR1 is MNHNS, CDR2 SASEGT. The CDR3 is 13 residues long. Trimming left V 4 bases short and J 7 bases short, with 11 bases between. CDR3 nucleotide sequence: TGTGCCAGCAGTGGGAGGGGTTTGCAGCCCCAGCATTTT. Encoded protein: CASSGRGLQPQHF.

The chain joins TRBV5-6 to TRBJ2-1; possible D gene TRBD2, 5 bases. The CDR3 extends over 16 amino acids. Germline V gene lookup returns CDR1 SGHDT and CDR2 YYEEEE. With 0 bases removed from V and 3 bases from J, the gap between germline ends came to 13 bases. CDR3 sequence (DNA): TGTGCCAGCAGCTTGGCGGGGTCGGGTGTCTACAATGAGCAGTTCTTC. Its translation: CASSLAGSGVYNEQFF.

The chain recombines TRBV6-5 with TRBJ2-7; the D call may be TRBD1 or TRBD2 (5 bases each). Trimming pared 10 bases from V and 2 bases from J, leaving 15 bases between. The germline gives CDR1 MNHEY, CDR2 SVGAGI. The CDR3 consists of 13 residues. The CDR3 spells CATRIGGAYEQYF. CDR3 coding DNA: TGTGCCACCAGAATTGGGGGAGCCTACGAGCAGTACTTC.

This clone has a single count. V usage is TRBV28 and J usage is TRBJ2-1; no firm D call. Germline V gives CDR1 MDHEN, CDR2 SYDVKM. Trimming pared 2 bases from V and 8 bases from J, leaving 7 bases between. The CDR3 is 12 residues long. This chain's CDR3 is CASSLVGHEQFF. The CDR3 nucleotides read TGTGCCAGCAGTTTAGTCGGGCATGAGCAGTTCTTC.

V is TRBV5-1 and J is TRBJ2-1; 10 positions match TRBD2. The CDR3 has 16 residues. Per germline, CDR1 SGHRS and CDR2 YFSETQ. J was trimmed by 7 bases and V by 3 bases; bases with no gene match: 10. CDR3 residues: CASSWRSGRAQNEQFF. CDR3 nucleotide sequence: TGCGCCAGCAGCTGGAGAAGCGGGAGGGCCCAGAATGAGCAGTTCTTC.

About this clone: The identical CDR3 is also encoded by other nucleotide sequences in the sample. The V call is TRBV28, the J call TRBJ2-3; 8 positions match TRBD1. Germline V gene data show CDR1 as MDHEN and CDR2 as SYDVKM. The CDR3 has 16 residues. V was clipped by 5 bases and J by 1 base; unmatched bases: 8. CDR3 amino acids: CASSPTGTGGTDTQYF. In DNA, the CDR3 is TGTGCCAGCAGTCCAACCGGGACAGGAGGCACAGATACGCAGTATTTT.

The rearrangement links TRBV5-6 to TRBJ2-6; D unclear. V lost 2 bases to trimming and J lost 4 bases, with 4 bases between them. This CDR3 is 13 amino acids long. Germline CDR1 and CDR2: SGHDT and YYEEEE. The CDR3 spells CASSFAGANVLTF. The DNA for the CDR3 is TGTGCCAGCAGCTTCGCCGGGGCCAACGTCCTGACTTTC.

This clone occurred once. This chain links TRBV4-1 with TRBJ2-3; possibly TRBD2 for D (6 bases). This CDR3 region has 16 residues. Trimming cost V 0 bases and J 5 bases, with 15 bases left between them. Germline CDR1 is MGHRA and CDR2 is YSYEKL. The CDR3 reads CASSQDAAGHGDTQYF. CDR3 bases: TGCGCCAGCAGCCAAGACGCAGCGGGCCATGGAGATACGCAGTATTTT.

J is TRBJ1-2 and V is TRBV19; 8 positions match TRBD1. The germline CDR1 and CDR2 sequences are LNHDA and SQIVND (reference sequence). V shed 2 bases, J shed 7 bases, and the junction held 12 bases outside the gene matches. CDR3 length equals 16 residues. CDR3 region: CASSISVSRGRIGYTF. The CDR3 region has the DNA TGTGCCAGTAGTATAAGTGTTTCCAGGGGGCGGATTGGCTACACCTTC.

The genes are TRBV7-2 and TRBJ2-5, with TRBD1 matching 8 bases. There are 14 residues in the CDR3. With 5 bases clipped from V and 5 bases from J, the junction kept 7 bases outside the gene matches. CDR1 is SGHTA and CDR2 is FQGNSA in the germline V gene. This CDR3 reads CASSRAGGWETQYF. As DNA, the CDR3 is TGTGCCAGCAGCCGCGCAGGGGGCTGGGAGACCCAGTACTTC.

This clone was observed a single time. The gene calls are TRBV6-5 and TRBJ1-5, with a possible D match to TRBD1 (5 bases). CDR3 length: 14 amino acids. CDR1 MNHEY and CDR2 SVGAGI come from the germline V gene. The V end lost 2 bases, the J end lost 8 bases, and 13 bases lay between the germline ends. As DNA, the CDR3 is TGTGCCAGCAGTTACATAGACGGAGGGGAGCCCCAGCATTTT. It encodes CASSYIDGGEPQHF.

This clone was seen once. The V gene is TRBV5-1, the J gene TRBJ2-2; D unclear. V gave up 4 bases and J gave up 7 bases, with 8 bases separating them. The CDR3 is 12 residues long. Germline CDR1 and CDR2: SGHRS and YFSETQ. The CDR3 bases are TGCGCCAGCAGCCCCGAAGGCGGGGAGCTGTTTTTT. Protein: CASSPEGGELFF.

Here the CDR3 DNA reads TGTGCCAGCAGCCAAGCCGCGGGGGATACGCAGTATTTT. Protein: CASSQAAGDTQYF. This chain connects TRBV7-9 to TRBJ2-3; possibly TRBD2 for D (6 bases). Germline CDR1 is SEHNR and CDR2 is FQNEAQ (reference sequence). There are 13 residues in the CDR3. Trimming stripped 5 bases from V and 6 bases from J, with 12 bases between.

This chain connects TRBV6-6 to TRBJ2-7, with 7 bases matching TRBD1. Germline V CDR1 and CDR2: MNHNY, SVGAGI (reference sequence). This CDR3 has 13 amino acids. Trimming took 2 bases from V and 3 from J; bases not matched to a gene: 1. CDR3 amino acids: CASSYQGVYEQYF. DNA for the CDR3: TGTGCCAGCAGTTACCAGGGGGTCTACGAGCAGTACTTC.

This clone was seen just once. This sequence joins TRBV4-1 and TRBJ2-3; TRBD2 aligns across 13 bases. The germline CDR1 and CDR2 sequences are MGHRA and YSYEKL. The CDR3 totals 16 residues. Trimming removed 1 base from V and 3 bases from J; junction bases left unmatched: 1. The CDR3 sequence is CASSQGLAGGTDTQYF. The CDR3 nucleotides are TGCGCCAGCAGCCAAGGACTAGCGGGAGGTACAGATACGCAGTATTTT.

The chain has TRBV5-4 and TRBJ2-1; possibly TRBD2 for D (5 bases). CDR1 is SGHNT, CDR2 YYREEE, per germline (reference sequence). V was cut by 1 base and J by 2 bases, with 16 bases left in between. There are 17 residues in the CDR3. The CDR3 DNA reads as TGTGCCAGCAGCTTGATCGGACTCCGAGGAACCTACAATGAGCAGTTCTTC. This codes for CASSLIGLRGTYNEQFF.

The rearrangement uses TRBV5-4 and TRBJ2-1; 14 bases are a match to TRBD2. This CDR3 has 15 amino acids. The V gene end was trimmed by 4 bases and the J gene end by 7 bases; junction bases not matched to a gene: 4. From germline, CDR1 is SGHNT and CDR2 YYREEE (reference sequence). DNA for the CDR3: TGTGCCAGCAGCCGTGGGACTAGCGGGAGTAATGAGCAGTTCTTC. Protein product: CASSRGTSGSNEQFF.

This rearrangement joins TRBV30 to TRBJ1-6, with 7 nucleotides matching TRBD1. The V gene end was trimmed by 4 bases and the J gene end by 7 bases; junction bases not matched to a gene: 10. CDR3 length: 15 amino acids. CDR1 and CDR2 from the germline V gene are GTSNPN and SVGIG (reference sequence). In nucleotides, the CDR3 is TGTGCCTGGATTGAACAGGGGATAGGGAATTCACCCCTCCACTTT. Residues: CAWIEQGIGNSPLHF.

The chain couples TRBV7-7 to TRBJ1-3; the D gene is possibly TRBD1 (5 bases). The CDR3 length is 13 residues. The germline V gene has CDR1 SSHAT and CDR2 FNYEAQ (reference sequence). The V end was cut by 5 bases, the J end by 9 bases, with 14 bases between. This CDR3 is CASSLGGSGTIYF. The CDR3 DNA follows: TGTGCCAGCAGCCTCGGGGGGTCGGGCACCATATATTTT.

The genes are TRBV29-1 and TRBJ2-3, with 9 bases aligning to TRBD1. Trimming removed 6 bases from V and 1 base from J; junction bases left unmatched: 5. Germline assignment: CDR1 SQVTM and CDR2 ANQGSEA. This CDR3 comprises 14 residues. The CDR3 DNA reads TGCAGCGTCCTACGGACAGGGGGCACAGATACGCAGTATTTT. Translated: CSVLRTGGTDTQYF.

The chain links TRBV2 to TRBJ2-5; D unresolved. The closer fit of TRBJ2-7 to the DNA end suggests the J call may be wrong. The CDR3 contains 14 residues. CDR1 and CDR2 (germline): SNHLY, FYNNEI. The CDR3 nucleotides are TGTGCCAGCAGTGAAGGCGGTAGCTCCTACGAGCAGTACTTC. Protein product: CASSEGGSSYEQYF.